This TCR beta chain was documented in a study of T cell responses to AZD1222 COVID-19 vaccine. Notes on the study in general: Baseline serostatus was positive in only a handful of AZD1222 recipients. Breadth and depth of Spike-specific TCRs rose after two AZD1222 doses. Spike as a whole was targeted by vaccine-associated CD4 TCRs, dominant at 160-218 and 743-854.

Second doses that came at about 4 or about 12 weeks were put together. A word on this clone: Its antigen is unidentified.

Some clones are missing from TCRdb's copy, which holds only in-frame ones; the method was immunoSEQ multiplex PCR. The sample records 130,000 or so clones, around 80% being singletons. The TCR originated in an adult who received the AZD1222 COVID-19 vaccine. The starting material was peripheral blood, obtained 28 days after the second AZD1222 dose.

Here the CDR3 DNA reads TGCGCCAGCAGCCAAGATGGGTTGCTAGCCTACACAGATACGCAGTATTTT. It is translated as CASSQDGLLAYTDTQYF. The J gene is TRBJ2-3, the V gene TRBV4-3, with D perhaps TRBD2 (5 bases). V was clipped by 0 bases and J by 2 bases, with 15 bases between them. Germline CDR1 LGHNA, CDR2 YSLEER. CDR3 size: 17 residues.